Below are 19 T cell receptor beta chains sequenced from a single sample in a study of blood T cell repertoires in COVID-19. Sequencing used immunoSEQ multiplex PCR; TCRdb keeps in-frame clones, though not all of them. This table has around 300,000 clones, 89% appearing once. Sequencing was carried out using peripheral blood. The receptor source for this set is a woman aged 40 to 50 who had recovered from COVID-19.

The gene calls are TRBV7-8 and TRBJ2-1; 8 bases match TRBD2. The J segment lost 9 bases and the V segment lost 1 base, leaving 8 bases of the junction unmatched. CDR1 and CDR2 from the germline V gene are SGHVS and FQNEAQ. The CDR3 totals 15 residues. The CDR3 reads CASSLVRGRHSEQFF. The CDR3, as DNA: TGTGCCAGCAGCTTAGTTCGCGGGAGGCACAGTGAGCAGTTCTTC.

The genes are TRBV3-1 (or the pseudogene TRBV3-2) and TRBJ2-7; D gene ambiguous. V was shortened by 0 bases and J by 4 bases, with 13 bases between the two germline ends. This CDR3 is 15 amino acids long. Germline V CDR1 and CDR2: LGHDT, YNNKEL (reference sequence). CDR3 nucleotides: TGTGCCAGCAGCCAAGATACCCTCAAGCTATACGAGCAGTACTTC. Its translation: CASSQDTLKLYEQYF.

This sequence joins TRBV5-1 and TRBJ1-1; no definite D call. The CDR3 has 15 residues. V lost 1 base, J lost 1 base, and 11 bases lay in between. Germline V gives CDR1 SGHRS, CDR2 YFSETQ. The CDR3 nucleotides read TGCGCCAGCAGCTTGTCGCCAGGCGAGAACACTGAAGCTTTCTTT. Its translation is CASSLSPGENTEAFF.

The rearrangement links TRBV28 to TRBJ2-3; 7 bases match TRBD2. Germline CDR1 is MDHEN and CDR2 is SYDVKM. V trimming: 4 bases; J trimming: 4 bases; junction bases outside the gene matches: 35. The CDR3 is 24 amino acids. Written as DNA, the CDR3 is TGTGCCAGCAGTTCTCAACTCTTGACTGGGGAGAATCGCCGTGGCGGGAGCGCGGCAGATACGCAGTATTTT. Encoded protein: CASSSQLLTGENRRGGSAADTQYF.

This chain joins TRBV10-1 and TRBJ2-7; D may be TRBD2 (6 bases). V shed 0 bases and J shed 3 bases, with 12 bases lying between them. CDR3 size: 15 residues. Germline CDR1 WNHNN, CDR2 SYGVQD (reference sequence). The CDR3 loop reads CASSESTGGGYEQYF. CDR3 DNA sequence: TGCGCCAGCAGTGAGTCGACCGGGGGTGGCTACGAGCAGTACTTC.

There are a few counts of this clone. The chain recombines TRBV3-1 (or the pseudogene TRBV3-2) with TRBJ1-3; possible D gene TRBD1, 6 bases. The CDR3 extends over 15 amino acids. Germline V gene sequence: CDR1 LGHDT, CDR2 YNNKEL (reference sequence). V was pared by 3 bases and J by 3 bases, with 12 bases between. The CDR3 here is CASSQPTGDGNTIYF. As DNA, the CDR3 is TGTGCCAGCAGCCAGCCGACAGGAGATGGAAACACCATATATTTT.

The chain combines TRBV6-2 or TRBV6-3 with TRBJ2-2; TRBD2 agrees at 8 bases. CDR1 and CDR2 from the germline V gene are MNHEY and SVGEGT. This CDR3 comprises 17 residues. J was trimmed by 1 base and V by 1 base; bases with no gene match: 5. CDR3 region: CASSYFVTSVNTGELFF. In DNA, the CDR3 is TGTGCCAGCAGTTACTTCGTGACTAGCGTGAACACCGGGGAGCTGTTTTTT.

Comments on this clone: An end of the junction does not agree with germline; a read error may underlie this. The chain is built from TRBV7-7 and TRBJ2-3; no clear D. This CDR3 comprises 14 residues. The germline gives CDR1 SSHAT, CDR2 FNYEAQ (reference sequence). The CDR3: CASSLGTGPDTQYF. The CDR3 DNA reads TGTGCTAGCAGCTTAGGTACGGGTCCAGATACGCAGTATTTT.

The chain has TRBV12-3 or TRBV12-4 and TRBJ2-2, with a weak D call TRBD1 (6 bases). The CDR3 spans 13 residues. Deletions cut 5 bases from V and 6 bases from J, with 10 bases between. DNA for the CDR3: TGTGCCAGCAGTCCAGGGGCGGCCGGGGAGCTGTTTTTT. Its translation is CASSPGAAGELFF.

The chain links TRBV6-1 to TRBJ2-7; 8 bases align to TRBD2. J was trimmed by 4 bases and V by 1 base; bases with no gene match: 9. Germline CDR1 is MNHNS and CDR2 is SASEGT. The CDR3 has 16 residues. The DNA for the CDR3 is TGTGCCAGCAGTGAAGTGGGACTAGGTCTACGGTACGAGCAGTACTTC. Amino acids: CASSEVGLGLRYEQYF.

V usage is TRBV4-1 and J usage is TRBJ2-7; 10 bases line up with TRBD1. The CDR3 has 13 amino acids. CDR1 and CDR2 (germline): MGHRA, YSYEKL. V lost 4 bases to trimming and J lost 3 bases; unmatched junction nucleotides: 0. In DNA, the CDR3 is TGCGCCAGCAGCCGGGACAGGGGCTACGAGCAGTACTTC. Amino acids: CASSRDRGYEQYF.

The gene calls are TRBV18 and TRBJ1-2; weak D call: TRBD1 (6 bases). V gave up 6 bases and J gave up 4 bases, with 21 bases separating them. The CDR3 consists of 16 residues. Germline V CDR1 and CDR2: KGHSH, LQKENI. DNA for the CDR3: TGTGCCAGCTCCACCCGGACAGCTCCGGATTTCTATGGCTACACCTTC. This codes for CASSTRTAPDFYGYTF.

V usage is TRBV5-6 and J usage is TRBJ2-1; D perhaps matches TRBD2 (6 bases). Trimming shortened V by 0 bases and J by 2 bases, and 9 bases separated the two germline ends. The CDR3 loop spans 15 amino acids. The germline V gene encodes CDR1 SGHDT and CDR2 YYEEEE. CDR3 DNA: TGTGCCAGCAGCTTGGGACTAGTCCCCTACAATGAGCAGTTCTTC. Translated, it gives CASSLGLVPYNEQFF.

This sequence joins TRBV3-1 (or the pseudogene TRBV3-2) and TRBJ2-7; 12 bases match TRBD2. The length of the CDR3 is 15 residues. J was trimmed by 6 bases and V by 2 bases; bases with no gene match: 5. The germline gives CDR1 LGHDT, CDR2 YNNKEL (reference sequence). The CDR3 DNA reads TGTGCCAGCAGCCAATTCCGACTAGCGGGAGCCGAGCAGTACTTC. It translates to CASSQFRLAGAEQYF.

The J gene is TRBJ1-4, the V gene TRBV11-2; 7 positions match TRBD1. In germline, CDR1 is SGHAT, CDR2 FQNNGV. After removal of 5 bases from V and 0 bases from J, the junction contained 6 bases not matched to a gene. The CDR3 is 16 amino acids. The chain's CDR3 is CASSTLQGPTNEKLFF. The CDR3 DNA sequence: TGTGCCAGCAGCACATTACAGGGGCCAACTAATGAAAAACTGTTTTTT.

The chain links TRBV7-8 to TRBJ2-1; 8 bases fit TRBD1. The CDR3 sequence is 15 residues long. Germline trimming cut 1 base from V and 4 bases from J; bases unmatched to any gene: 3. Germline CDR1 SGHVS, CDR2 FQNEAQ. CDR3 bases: TGTGCCAGCAGCTTAGGGGACAGGCCTTACAATGAGCAGTTCTTC. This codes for CASSLGDRPYNEQFF.

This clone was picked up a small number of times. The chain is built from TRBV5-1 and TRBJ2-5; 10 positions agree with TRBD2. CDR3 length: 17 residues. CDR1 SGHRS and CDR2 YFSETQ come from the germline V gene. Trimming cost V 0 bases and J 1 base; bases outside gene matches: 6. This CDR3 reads CASSLGASGSTQETQYF. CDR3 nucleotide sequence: TGCGCCAGCAGCTTGGGAGCTAGCGGGAGCACCCAAGAGACCCAGTACTTC.

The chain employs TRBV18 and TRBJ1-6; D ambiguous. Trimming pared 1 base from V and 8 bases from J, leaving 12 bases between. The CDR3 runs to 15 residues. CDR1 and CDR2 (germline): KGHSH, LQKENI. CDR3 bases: TGTGCCAGCTCACCACAAGTTCTAGGAGATTCACCCCTCCACTTT. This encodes CASSPQVLGDSPLHF.

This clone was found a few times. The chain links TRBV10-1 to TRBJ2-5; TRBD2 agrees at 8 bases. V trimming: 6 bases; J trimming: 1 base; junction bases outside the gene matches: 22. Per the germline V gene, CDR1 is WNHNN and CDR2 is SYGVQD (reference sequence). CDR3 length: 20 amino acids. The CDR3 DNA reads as TGCGCCAGCAGCATAGATTCGAGTGGTCCTAGCGGGTTGGTCCAAGAGACCCAGTACTTC. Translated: CASSIDSSGPSGLVQETQYF.